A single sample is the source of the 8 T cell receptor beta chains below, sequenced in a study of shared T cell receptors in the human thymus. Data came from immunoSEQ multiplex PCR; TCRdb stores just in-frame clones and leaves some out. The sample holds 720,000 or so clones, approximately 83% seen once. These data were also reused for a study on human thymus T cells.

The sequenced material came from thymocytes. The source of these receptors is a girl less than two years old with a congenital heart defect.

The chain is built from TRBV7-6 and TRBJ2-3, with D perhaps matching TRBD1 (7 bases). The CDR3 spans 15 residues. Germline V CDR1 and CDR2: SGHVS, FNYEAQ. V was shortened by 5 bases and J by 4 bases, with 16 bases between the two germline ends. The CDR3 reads CASSKGQRGADTQYF. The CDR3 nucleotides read TGTGCCAGCAGCAAGGGACAGAGGGGGGCAGATACGCAGTATTTT.

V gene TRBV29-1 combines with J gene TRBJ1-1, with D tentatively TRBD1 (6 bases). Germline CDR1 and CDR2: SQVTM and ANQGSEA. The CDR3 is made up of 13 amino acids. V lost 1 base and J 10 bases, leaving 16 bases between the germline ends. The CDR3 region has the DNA TGCAGCGTTGAAGGACAGGTCCCCAGGGTAGCTTTCTTT. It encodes CSVEGQVPRVAFF.

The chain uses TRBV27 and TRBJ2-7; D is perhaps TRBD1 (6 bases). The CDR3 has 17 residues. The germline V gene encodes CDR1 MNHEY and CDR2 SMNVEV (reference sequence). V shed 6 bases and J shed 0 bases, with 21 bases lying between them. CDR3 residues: CASRSPGGQGPSYEQYF. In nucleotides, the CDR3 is TGTGCCAGCAGATCTCCTGGGGGCCAGGGCCCCTCCTACGAGCAGTACTTC.

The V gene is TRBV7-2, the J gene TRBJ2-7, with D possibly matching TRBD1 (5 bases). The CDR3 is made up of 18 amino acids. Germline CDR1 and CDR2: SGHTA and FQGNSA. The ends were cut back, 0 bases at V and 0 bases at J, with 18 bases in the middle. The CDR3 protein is CASSLALGDSSSSYEQYF. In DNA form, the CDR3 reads TGTGCCAGCAGCTTAGCTTTAGGAGACAGTTCGAGCTCCTACGAGCAGTACTTC. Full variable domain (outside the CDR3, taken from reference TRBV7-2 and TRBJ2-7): GAGVSQSPSNKVTEKGKDVELRCDPISGHTALYWYRQSLGQGLEFLIYFQGNSAPDKSGLPSDRFSAERTGGSVSTLTIQRTQQEDSAVYLCASSLALGDSSSSYEQYFGPGTRLTVT.

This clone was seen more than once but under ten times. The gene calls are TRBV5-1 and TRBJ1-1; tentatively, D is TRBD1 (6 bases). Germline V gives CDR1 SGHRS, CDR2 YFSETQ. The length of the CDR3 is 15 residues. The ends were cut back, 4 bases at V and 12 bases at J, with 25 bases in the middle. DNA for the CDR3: TGCGCCAGCAGCCGATTGCTACAACCGGGACAATCGTCTTTCTTT. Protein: CASSRLLQPGQSSFF.

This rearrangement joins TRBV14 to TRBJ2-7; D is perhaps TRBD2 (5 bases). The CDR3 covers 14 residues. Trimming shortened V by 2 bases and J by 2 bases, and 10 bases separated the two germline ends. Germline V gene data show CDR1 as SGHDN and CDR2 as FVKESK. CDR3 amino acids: CASSQPGGAYEQYF. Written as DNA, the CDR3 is TGTGCCAGCAGCCAACCCGGAGGCGCCTACGAGCAGTACTTC.

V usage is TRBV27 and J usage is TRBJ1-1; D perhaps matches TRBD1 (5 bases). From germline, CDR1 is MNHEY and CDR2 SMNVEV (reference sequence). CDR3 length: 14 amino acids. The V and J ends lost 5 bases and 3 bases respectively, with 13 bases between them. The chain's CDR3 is CASSGRWGDTEAFF. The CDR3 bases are TGTGCCAGCAGTGGAAGATGGGGCGACACTGAAGCTTTCTTT.

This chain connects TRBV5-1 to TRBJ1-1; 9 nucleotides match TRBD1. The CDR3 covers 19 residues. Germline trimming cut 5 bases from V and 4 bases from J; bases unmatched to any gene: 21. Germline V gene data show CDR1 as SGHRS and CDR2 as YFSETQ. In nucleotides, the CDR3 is TGCGCCAGCAGTAGGCACGTAGGGAGAACAGGGGGCGGAGGCACTGAAGCTTTCTTT. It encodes CASSRHVGRTGGGGTEAFF.